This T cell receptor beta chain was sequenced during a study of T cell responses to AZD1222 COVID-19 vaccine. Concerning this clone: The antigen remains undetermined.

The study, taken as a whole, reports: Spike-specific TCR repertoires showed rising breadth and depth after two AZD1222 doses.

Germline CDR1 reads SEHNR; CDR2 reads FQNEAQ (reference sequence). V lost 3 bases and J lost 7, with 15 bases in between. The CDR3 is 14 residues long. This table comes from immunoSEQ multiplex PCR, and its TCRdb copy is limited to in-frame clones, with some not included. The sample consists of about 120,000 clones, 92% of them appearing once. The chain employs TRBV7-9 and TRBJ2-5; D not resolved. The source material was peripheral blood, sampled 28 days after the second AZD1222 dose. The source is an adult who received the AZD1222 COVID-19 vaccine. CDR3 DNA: TGTGCCAGCAGCTTTACATCCGGCCCCGGGACCCAGTACTTC. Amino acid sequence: CASSFTSGPGTQYF.